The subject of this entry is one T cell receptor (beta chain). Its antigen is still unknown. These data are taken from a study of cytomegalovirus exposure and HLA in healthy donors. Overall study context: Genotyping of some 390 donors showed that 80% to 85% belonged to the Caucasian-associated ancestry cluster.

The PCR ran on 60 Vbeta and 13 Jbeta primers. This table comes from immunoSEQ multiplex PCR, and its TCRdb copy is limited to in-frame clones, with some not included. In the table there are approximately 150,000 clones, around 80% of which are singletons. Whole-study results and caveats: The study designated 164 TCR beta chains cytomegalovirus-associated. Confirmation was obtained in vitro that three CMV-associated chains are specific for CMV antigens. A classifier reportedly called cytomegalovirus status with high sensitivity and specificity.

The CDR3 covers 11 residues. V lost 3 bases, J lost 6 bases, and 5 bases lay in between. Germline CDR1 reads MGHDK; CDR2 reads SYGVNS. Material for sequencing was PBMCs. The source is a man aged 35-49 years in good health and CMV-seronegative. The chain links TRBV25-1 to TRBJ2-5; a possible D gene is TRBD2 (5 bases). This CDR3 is CASSDGKTQYF. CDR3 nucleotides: TGTGCCAGCAGTGACGGGAAGACCCAGTACTTC.